This TCR beta chain was obtained from a study of cytomegalovirus exposure and HLA in healthy donors. The study ran its PCR with 60 Vbeta and 13 Jbeta primers. Only in-frame clones appear in the TCRdb table, and some are missing; sequencing was by immunoSEQ multiplex PCR. This repertoire shows some 120,000 clones, 70% to 85% found once; its top ten account for around 1.8%. What was sequenced was PBMCs. This receptor was taken from a man aged 18 to 30 in good health and CMV-seronegative.

The CDR3 region has the DNA TGCGCCAGCAGCTTCGGGACAGGGTCCTACGAGCAGTACTTC. Translating it yields CASSFGTGSYEQYF. The V and J genes are TRBV5-1 and TRBJ2-7, with 9 positions matching TRBD1. V gave up 2 bases and J gave up 1 base; unmatched junction bases: 1. The germline V gene has CDR1 SGHRS and CDR2 YFSETQ. The CDR3 spans 14 residues.